These 31 T cell receptor beta chains came from one sample sequenced in a study of T-cell reconstitution after alpha-beta-depleted transplantation in children. For TCRbeta, the library was prepared with unique molecular identifiers. TCRdb re-called the PCR reads through MiXCR, storing one row per CDR3 protein. The repertoire holds 210,000 or so distinct CDR3 sequences, with approximately 11% as singletons. This specimen was PBMCs, taken before TCRalphabeta/CD19-depleted stem cell transplant. The receptors derive from a child in the first two years of life with acute myeloid leukemia, due to receive a stem cell transplant.

There are many counts of this clonotype. CDR3 coding DNA: TGCAGTGCTTCGCCGGGACACAAAGCTTTCTTT. Protein product: CSASPGHKAFF. The gene calls are TRBV20-1 and TRBJ1-1; D possibly corresponds to TRBD1 (6 bases). V lost 5 bases and J 9 bases, leaving 13 bases between the germline ends. Germline values: CDR1 DFQATT, CDR2 SNEGSKA (reference sequence). The CDR3 is made up of 11 amino acids.

This clonotype was picked up many times. This chain joins TRBV5-1 and TRBJ2-1, with unresolved D. Trimming left V 2 bases short and J 6 bases short, with 6 bases between. The CDR3 runs 12 residues. Germline V CDR1 and CDR2: SGHRS, YFSETQ. The DNA of the CDR3 is TGCGCCAGCAGCTTAGGGTTCAATGAGCAGTTCTTC. It is translated as CASSLGFNEQFF.

This clonotype was observed at least ten times. The rearrangement joins TRBV10-3 to TRBJ2-1; 11 bases are a match to TRBD2. The CDR3 loop spans 15 amino acids. Germline V CDR1 and CDR2: ENHRY, SYGVKD. V gave up 3 bases and J gave up 7 bases; unmatched junction bases: 5. This CDR3 is CAISEPGTSGNEQFF. The CDR3 bases are TGTGCCATCAGTGAACCCGGGACTAGCGGAAATGAGCAGTTCTTC.

This clonotype was counted at least ten times. The chain links TRBV7-3 to TRBJ2-1; 9 nucleotides line up with TRBD2. CDR1 SGHTA and CDR2 FQGTGA come from the germline V gene. There are 15 residues in the CDR3. The J segment lost 3 bases and the V segment lost 2 bases, leaving 2 bases of the junction unmatched. The CDR3 here is CASSLLAGIYNEQFF. In DNA, the CDR3 is TGTGCCAGCAGCTTACTAGCGGGGATCTACAATGAGCAGTTCTTC. The full variable domain, its missing parts supplied by reference TRBV7-3 and TRBJ2-1, is GAGVSQTPSNKVTEKGKYVELRCDPISGHTALYWYRQSLGQGPEFLIYFQGTGAADDSGLPNDRFFAVRPEGSVSTLKIQRTERGDSAVYLCASSLLAGIYNEQFFGPGTRLTVL.

In its sample, this clonotype was seen many times. This chain links TRBV20-1 with TRBJ1-2; D ambiguous. The CDR3 sequence is 12 residues long. V gave up 0 bases and J gave up 4 bases, with 6 bases separating them. The germline CDR1 and CDR2 sequences are DFQATT and SNEGSKA (reference sequence). The CDR3 region has the DNA TGCAGTGCTAGAGAGGGCCTCTATGGCTACACCTTC. It codes for CSAREGLYGYTF.

This clonotype was seen many times. V and J are TRBV19 and TRBJ2-3, with D unresolved. V was shortened by 3 bases and J by 3 bases, with 7 bases between the two germline ends. The CDR3 loop spans 13 amino acids. Looked up from germline, CDR1 is LNHDA and CDR2 is SQIVND (reference sequence). CDR3 sequence (DNA): TGTGCCAGTAGTATGGCTAGAACAGATACGCAGTATTTT. It is translated as CASSMARTDTQYF.

This clonotype was detected ten times or more. The genes are TRBV20-1 and TRBJ1-2; no clear D gene. The CDR3 covers 14 residues. Trimming cost V 0 bases and J 4 bases, with 12 bases left between them. Germline CDR1 is DFQATT and CDR2 is SNEGSKA (reference sequence). The CDR3: CSARDLEESYGYTF. The CDR3, as DNA: TGCAGTGCTAGAGATCTCGAGGAGAGCTATGGCTACACCTTC.

This clonotype was detected many times. In DNA form, the CDR3 reads TGTGCCAGCTCACCACTGGGGACAGGGATCGCAGATACGCAGTATTTT. It encodes CASSPLGTGIADTQYF. This chain joins TRBV18 and TRBJ2-3; 9 bases are shared with TRBD1. In germline, CDR1 is KGHSH, CDR2 LQKENI. CDR3 length: 16 amino acids. The V segment lost 1 base and the J segment 4 bases; nucleotides outside the gene matches: 6. Combining the CDR3 with reference TRBV18 and TRBJ2-3 gives the whole variable domain NAGVMQNPRHLVRRRGQEARLRCSPMKGHSHVYWYRQLPEEGLKFMVYLQKENIIDESGMPKERFSAEFPKEGPSILRIQQVVRGDSAAYFCASSPLGTGIADTQYFGPGTRLTVL.

This clonotype was counted at least ten times. The rearrangement uses TRBV20-1 and TRBJ1-1; D uncertain. CDR1 is DFQATT, CDR2 SNEGSKA, per germline (reference sequence). Trimming left V 1 base short and J 2 bases short, with 2 bases between. The CDR3 runs 11 residues. The CDR3 coding sequence is TGCAGTGCTAGAGTTAACACTGAAGCTTTCTTT. Its protein is CSARVNTEAFF.

This clonotype has at least ten counts. This chain uses TRBV5-1 with TRBJ1-5, with D possibly being TRBD1 (5 bases). The V end was cut by 0 bases, the J end by 0 bases, with 7 bases between. The CDR3 sequence is 15 residues long. The germline V gene has CDR1 SGHRS and CDR2 YFSETQ. The DNA for the CDR3 is TGCGCCAGCAGCTTGGTAGGGGATAGCAATCAGCCCCAGCATTTT. Translated: CASSLVGDSNQPQHF.

This clonotype showed up many times. The chain combines TRBV6-1 with TRBJ1-1; D unclear. V was trimmed by 6 bases and J by 7 bases, leaving 15 bases between them. CDR1 and CDR2 from the germline V gene are MNHNS and SASEGT. The CDR3 length is 13 residues. CDR3 sequence reads: CASRTQRMGEAFF. DNA of the CDR3: TGTGCCAGCAGAACACAGCGGATGGGTGAAGCTTTCTTT.

This chain links TRBV7-6 with TRBJ2-7, with D tentatively TRBD1 or TRBD2 (5 bases each). The CDR3 is 16 amino acids. Trimming cost V 5 bases and J 4 bases, with 21 bases left between them. The germline gives CDR1 SGHVS, CDR2 FNYEAQ. The CDR3 loop reads CASSPGETRVLYEQYF. CDR3 coding DNA: TGTGCCAGCAGCCCCGGGGAGACCAGGGTTTTGTACGAGCAGTACTTC.

This clonotype was detected only a few times. The chain links TRBV6-5 to TRBJ1-2; 7 positions agree with TRBD1. The CDR3 runs to 13 residues. Germline V lookup: CDR1 MNHEY, CDR2 SVGAGI. The V segment lost 7 bases and the J segment 4 bases; nucleotides outside the gene matches: 6. CDR3 DNA sequence: TGTGCCAGCATGTGGTCAGGGGGCTATGGCTACACCTTC. The encoded protein is CASMWSGGYGYTF.

This clonotype was picked up many times. The CDR3 spells CASRSTGPGNQPQHF. CDR3 sequence (DNA): TGTGCCAGCAGATCGACAGGGCCGGGCAATCAGCCCCAGCATTTT. The chain has TRBV28 and TRBJ1-5, with 7 bases aligning to TRBD1. V lost 6 bases to trimming and J lost 2 bases; unmatched junction nucleotides: 7. Germline V CDR1 and CDR2: MDHEN, SYDVKM. This CDR3 region has 15 residues.

In its sample, this clonotype was seen a few times. The chain recombines TRBV7-2 with TRBJ2-1; 12 nucleotides agree with TRBD2. CDR1 is SGHTA and CDR2 is FQGNSA in the germline V gene. The CDR3 spans 18 residues. Trimming cost V 5 bases and J 0 bases; bases outside gene matches: 8. The CDR3 loop is CASSQGLAGGISYNEQFF. For the CDR3, the DNA is TGTGCCAGCAGCCAAGGGCTAGCGGGAGGGATCTCCTACAATGAGCAGTTCTTC.

The sample holds many counts of this clonotype. V gene TRBV5-1 combines with J gene TRBJ2-7; 9 positions match TRBD2. CDR3 length equals 15 residues. Losses at the gene ends were 0 bases for V and 3 bases for J; bases not matched to a gene: 4. CDR1 and CDR2 (germline): SGHRS, YFSETQ. The DNA for the CDR3 is TGCGCCAGCAGCTTGGCCGAACTAGCGGGCTACGAGCAGTACTTC. It encodes CASSLAELAGYEQYF. The complete variable domain, with remaining parts taken from reference TRBV5-1 and TRBJ2-7, reads KAGVTQTPRYLIKTRGQQVTLSCSPISGHRSVSWYQQTPGQGLQFLFEYFSETQRNKGNFPGRFSGRQFSNSRSEMNVSTLELGDSALYLCASSLAELAGYEQYFGPGTRLTVT.

This clonotype was picked up many times. At one end the junction does not follow the germline gene, possibly because of a read error. The V and J genes are TRBV5-1 and TRBJ2-1; possibly TRBD1 for D (5 bases). Looked up from germline, CDR1 is SGHRS and CDR2 is YFSETQ. The CDR3 spans 12 residues. CDR3 coding DNA: TGTGCCAGCAGCTTAGCAGGGAATGAGCAGTTCTTC. Translated, it gives CASSLAGNEQFF.

This clonotype has at least ten counts. This rearrangement joins TRBV20-1 to TRBJ2-2, with no clear D. V shed 0 bases and J shed 3 bases, with 8 bases lying between them. CDR1 is DFQATT, CDR2 SNEGSKA, per germline (reference sequence). The CDR3 spans 14 residues. The CDR3 loop reads CSARDPIYTGELFF. The CDR3 DNA sequence: TGCAGTGCTAGAGATCCCATTTACACCGGGGAGCTGTTTTTT.

This clonotype appeared many times. The chain joins TRBV3-1 to TRBJ2-5; 9 bases are a match to TRBD2. Germline V gives CDR1 LGHDT, CDR2 YNNKEL (reference sequence). The CDR3 is 14 amino acids. The V and J ends lost 0 bases and 9 bases, in that order; junction bases with no gene match: 5. The CDR3 bases are TGTGCCAGCAGCCAAGAAGGTAGCGGGAGAGCCCAGTACTTC. Protein sequence: CASSQEGSGRAQYF.

This clonotype was found many times. The rearrangement joins TRBV28 to TRBJ2-3; no clear D gene. V lost 3 bases and J 5 bases, leaving 15 bases between the germline ends. The CDR3 has 15 amino acids. CDR1 and CDR2 (germline): MDHEN, SYDVKM. As DNA, the CDR3 is TGTGCCAGCAGTTTCGCGGCGGTGGTGGAAGATACGCAGTATTTT. Amino acids: CASSFAAVVEDTQYF. Variable domain in full (rest from reference TRBV28 and TRBJ2-3): DVKVTQSSRYLVKRTGEKVFLECVQDMDHENMFWYRQDPGLGLRLIYFSYDVKMKEKGDIPEGYSVSREKKERFSLILESASTNQTSMYLCASSFAAVVEDTQYFGPGTRLTVL.

This clonotype was counted once. V is TRBV4-2 and J is TRBJ2-5; D is perhaps TRBD2 (5 bases). CDR1 is LGHNA, CDR2 YNFKEQ, per germline. V dropped 10 bases and J dropped 5 bases, with 23 bases sitting between them. The CDR3 is made up of 15 amino acids. In DNA form, the CDR3 reads TGTGCCATGAGCCCCGGACGGGGTACAAGCGAGACCCAGTACTTC. Protein product: CAMSPGRGTSETQYF.

This clonotype showed up many times. The chain has TRBV10-3 and TRBJ2-1; possibly TRBD2 for D (5 bases). The V end was cut by 3 bases, the J end by 1 base, with 10 bases between. Germline CDR1 and CDR2: ENHRY and SYGVKD. This CDR3 has 15 residues. The CDR3 DNA reads TGTGCCATCAGTGATAGTGGCGGGTCCTACAATGAGCAGTTCTTC. Protein product: CAISDSGGSYNEQFF.

Regarding this clonotype: A read error may be the cause here, since a much bigger clone is one base away. The chain uses TRBV29-1 and TRBJ1-1; TRBD1 is a possible D gene (5 bases). CDR3 size: 13 residues. V shed 5 bases and J shed 1 base, with 11 bases lying between them. Germline V gives CDR1 SQVTM, CDR2 ANQGSEA. This chain's CDR3 is CSVSGRRNTEAFF. The CDR3 region has the DNA TGCAGCGTTTCGGGACGCCGGAACACTGAAGCTTTCTTT.

Many counts were recorded for this clonotype. The V call is TRBV5-1, the J call TRBJ2-2; D not resolved. CDR1 and CDR2 from the germline V gene are SGHRS and YFSETQ. V was cut by 0 bases and J by 0 bases, with 6 bases left in between. This CDR3 contains 15 residues. The CDR3 loop is CASSLAVSNTGELFF. DNA for the CDR3: TGCGCCAGCAGCTTGGCCGTATCGAACACCGGGGAGCTGTTTTTT.

V is TRBV20-1 and J is TRBJ2-3; 16 nucleotides agree with TRBD2. The CDR3 length is 17 residues. CDR1 DFQATT and CDR2 SNEGSKA come from the germline V gene (reference sequence). Unmatched junction bases numbered 4, after V lost 4 bases and J lost 0 bases. This chain's CDR3 is CSATGTSGRASTDTQYF. The CDR3 region has the DNA TGCAGTGCTACCGGGACTAGCGGGAGGGCTAGCACAGATACGCAGTATTTT.

This clonotype appeared a few times. V usage is TRBV28 and J usage is TRBJ2-7, with no clear D. Per the germline V gene, CDR1 is MDHEN and CDR2 is SYDVKM. Trimming cost V 7 bases and J 6 bases, with 22 bases left between them. The CDR3 extends over 15 amino acids. In DNA, the CDR3 is TGTGCCAGCACCCCCTTAGGGCCCCCGTTCCGCGAGCAGTACTTC. Protein sequence: CASTPLGPPFREQYF.

The rearrangement links TRBV7-3 to TRBJ2-3, with D tentatively TRBD1 (5 bases). V was trimmed by 5 bases and J by 5 bases, leaving 11 bases between them. The CDR3 runs 13 residues. Germline-derived CDR1 and CDR2 are SGHTA and FQGTGA. The CDR3 DNA reads as TGTGCCAGCAGCCGGACAAGCCGAGATACGCAGTATTTT. Amino acids: CASSRTSRDTQYF.

This clonotype was picked up many times. The chain has TRBV7-2 and TRBJ2-3; D gene uncertain. The CDR3 contains 11 residues. V dropped 7 bases and J dropped 6 bases, with 8 bases sitting between them. Germline loops: CDR1 SGHTA, CDR2 FQGNSA. CDR3 amino acids: CASNTGDTQYF. CDR3 in DNA: TGTGCCAGCAACACCGGGGATACGCAGTATTTT.

In this sample, this clonotype turned up many times. The chain has TRBV29-1 and TRBJ2-5, with D tentatively TRBD2 (6 bases). Per germline, CDR1 SQVTM and CDR2 ANQGSEA. V was shortened by 7 bases and J by 9 bases, with 18 bases between the two germline ends. The CDR3 length is 12 residues. The CDR3 region is CSARRGAYPQYF. The CDR3 region has the DNA TGCAGCGCCCGTCGCGGGGCTTACCCCCAGTACTTC.

This clonotype was counted many times. This chain connects TRBV5-1 to TRBJ1-2, with a tentative D call TRBD1 (6 bases). The length of the CDR3 is 14 residues. CDR1 is SGHRS and CDR2 is YFSETQ in the germline V gene. V was pared by 6 bases and J by 8 bases, with 20 bases between. CDR3 region: CASTFKGGGGGYTF. For the CDR3, the DNA is TGCGCCAGCACCTTCAAGGGGGGAGGCGGAGGCTACACCTTC.

This clonotype was counted at least ten times. The chain is built from TRBV19 and TRBJ2-1, with TRBD2 matching over 10 bases. The length of the CDR3 is 16 residues. With V trimmed by 6 bases and J by 8 bases, 13 bases remained unmatched. Germline CDR1 is LNHDA and CDR2 is SQIVND (reference sequence). The CDR3 nucleotides are TGTGCCAGTAGCAATGCTAGCGGGAGAAAGGGCTATGAGCAGTTCTTC. This codes for CASSNASGRKGYEQFF. The full variable domain, with the rest looked up from reference TRBV19 and TRBJ2-1, is DGGITQSPKYLFRKEGQNVTLSCEQNLNHDAMYWYRQDPGQGLRLIYYSQIVNDFQKGDIAEGYSVSREKKESFPLTVTSAQKNPTAFYLCASSNASGRKGYEQFFGPGTRLTVL.